One sample yielded the 15 T cell receptor beta chains listed below, sequenced in a study of T-cell memory formation after mild COVID-19. One entry per CDR3 protein, called by TCRdb with MiXCR from the 5' RACE reads. Of 49,000 or so distinct CDR3 sequences listed, approximately 7% are singletons. Sample: PBMCs or a T cell subset sorted from them (not recorded which). All receptors derive from a man aged 18 to 29 who had mild COVID-19 (a few samples of this study predate the infection). Cell type and time point are not known.

V gene TRBV6-5 combines with J gene TRBJ2-7; a weak D match, TRBD1 (6 bases). This CDR3 region has 12 residues. Trimming took 6 bases from V and 6 from J, leaving 12 bases between them. CDR1 and CDR2 (germline): MNHEY, SVGAGI. CDR3 nucleotide sequence: TGTGCCAGCAGGGGCGGACAGACCGAGCAGTACTTC. It translates to CASRGGQTEQYF.

This clonotype was observed many times. CDR3: CASRPLQGVSNTEAFF. DNA of the CDR3: TGTGCCAGCAGGCCTCTACAGGGGGTGTCGAACACTGAAGCTTTCTTT. V is TRBV27 and J is TRBJ1-1, with 8 bases fitting TRBD1. The V and J ends lost 6 bases and 1 base, in that order; junction bases with no gene match: 10. CDR3 length: 16 residues. From germline, CDR1 is MNHEY and CDR2 SMNVEV (reference sequence).

There are many counts of this clonotype. The CDR3 DNA sequence: TGTGCCAGCAGTGGGTGGGAGACCCAGTACTTC. This translates into CASSGWETQYF. This chain links TRBV6-1 with TRBJ2-5; D is undetermined. Trimming took off 4 bases at V and 5 bases at J, with 5 bases between the two ends. Germline V lookup: CDR1 MNHNS, CDR2 SASEGT. This CDR3 has 11 amino acids.

This clonotype was observed at least ten times. The chain couples TRBV5-1 to TRBJ2-2; D is unresolved. Deletions cut 0 bases from V and 8 bases from J, with 8 bases between. Germline loops: CDR1 SGHRS, CDR2 YFSETQ. The CDR3 spans 13 residues. The CDR3 DNA reads as TGCGCCAGCAGCTTGGGTGCTGCAGGGGAGCTGTTTTTT. This gives the protein CASSLGAAGELFF.

This clonotype was counted at least ten times. V is TRBV5-1 and J is TRBJ2-1, with 12 bases identical to TRBD2. V shed 4 bases and J 9 bases; nucleotides not matched to a gene: 11. The CDR3 consists of 16 residues. CDR1 is SGHRS, CDR2 YFSETQ, per germline. CDR3 sequence: CASSHVLAGGVSEQFF. As DNA, the CDR3 is TGCGCCAGCAGCCACGTACTAGCGGGGGGAGTCAGTGAGCAGTTCTTC. Full variable domain (missing parts from reference TRBV5-1 and TRBJ2-1): KAGVTQTPRYLIKTRGQQVTLSCSPISGHRSVSWYQQTPGQGLQFLFEYFSETQRNKGNFPGRFSGRQFSNSRSEMNVSTLELGDSALYLCASSHVLAGGVSEQFFGPGTRLTVL.

The rearrangement links TRBV20-1 to TRBJ2-5; D assignment may be TRBD1 or TRBD2 (5 bases each). Germline V lookup: CDR1 DFQATT, CDR2 SNEGSKA (reference sequence). The CDR3 spans 11 residues. V shed 5 bases and J shed 5 bases, with 9 bases lying between them. The CDR3 coding sequence is TGCAGTGCTCCTTGGGGGGAGACCCAGTACTTC. It yields the protein CSAPWGETQYF.

In this sample, this clonotype turned up many times. This chain links TRBV7-9 with TRBJ1-5, with no clear D. CDR1 and CDR2 (germline): SEHNR, FQNEAQ (reference sequence). CDR3 size: 13 residues. Trimming cost V 1 base and J 0 bases, with 1 base left between them. CDR3 residues: CASSLDSNQPQHF. CDR3 nucleotides: TGTGCCAGCAGCTTAGATAGCAATCAGCCCCAGCATTTT. Looking up the rest from reference TRBV7-9 and TRBJ1-5 gives the full variable domain: DTGVSQNPRHKITKRGQNVTFRCDPISEHNRLYWYRQTLGQGPEFLTYFQNEAQLEKSRLLSDRFSAERPKGSFSTLEIQRTEQGDSAMYLCASSLDSNQPQHFGDGTRLSIL.

Regarding this clonotype: A much more abundant neighbour one base away suggests this may be a read error. The gene calls are TRBV7-2 and TRBJ2-5; 12 positions match TRBD2. V lost 4 bases and J lost 5; bases outside the gene matches: 8. There are 16 residues in the CDR3. Per germline, CDR1 SGHTA and CDR2 FQGNSA. CDR3 loop: CASSSPSGGDAETQYF. The CDR3 region has the DNA TGTGCCAGCAGCTCGCCTAGCGGGGGGGACGCGGAGACCCAGTACTTC.

There are a few counts of this clonotype. This rearrangement joins TRBV7-9 to TRBJ2-3; D tentatively reads TRBD1 or TRBD2 (6 bases each). CDR3 size: 14 residues. V gave up 5 bases and J gave up 6 bases, with 15 bases separating them. From germline, CDR1 is SEHNR and CDR2 FQNEAQ (reference sequence). CDR3 DNA sequence: TGTGCCAGCAGCCCGGAGGGGGGTCGGGATACGCAGTATTTT. This translates into CASSPEGGRDTQYF.

Many counts were recorded for this clonotype. The chain is built from TRBV12-3 or TRBV12-4 and TRBJ2-3; D possibly corresponds to TRBD2 (6 bases). The CDR3 is 17 residues long. Between the trimmed V and J ends, which lost 5 bases and 0 bases, there was a span of 18 bases. The CDR3 loop is CASSLPGTPGSTDTQYF. The CDR3 nucleotides are TGTGCCAGCAGTCTCCCCGGGACTCCAGGTAGCACAGATACGCAGTATTTT.

This clonotype was detected a few times. V usage is TRBV7-8 and J usage is TRBJ2-3; D is unclear. V lost 1 base, J lost 2 bases, and 10 bases lay in between. CDR3 size: 15 residues. Germline V CDR1 and CDR2: SGHVS, FQNEAQ. CDR3 nucleotide sequence: TGTGCCAGCAGCTTAGGAGTATTTCTCACAGATACGCAGTATTTT. Amino acid sequence: CASSLGVFLTDTQYF.

The chain employs TRBV12-3 or TRBV12-4 and TRBJ2-5; D uncertain. The CDR3 totals 14 residues. Deletions cut 3 bases from V and 2 bases from J, with 10 bases between. In nucleotides, the CDR3 is TGTGCCAGCAGTTTTATAGGCCGTCAAGAGACCCAGTACTTC. Its protein product is CASSFIGRQETQYF.

A few counts support this clonotype. This chain uses TRBV5-1 with TRBJ2-7, with D tentatively TRBD1 (6 bases). CDR3 size: 14 residues. CDR1 is SGHRS and CDR2 is YFSETQ in the germline V gene. Trimming cost V 3 bases and J 4 bases, with 14 bases left between them. Written as DNA, the CDR3 is TGCGCCAGCAGCTCCTGGACAGAGACATACGAGCAGTACTTC. Translating gives CASSSWTETYEQYF. The complete variable domain, with remaining parts taken from reference TRBV5-1 and TRBJ2-7, reads KAGVTQTPRYLIKTRGQQVTLSCSPISGHRSVSWYQQTPGQGLQFLFEYFSETQRNKGNFPGRFSGRQFSNSRSEMNVSTLELGDSALYLCASSSWTETYEQYFGPGTRLTVT.

This chain links TRBV29-1 with TRBJ1-2, with D possibly being TRBD1 (5 bases). In germline, CDR1 is SQVTM, CDR2 ANQGSEA. The CDR3 is 13 residues long. V was trimmed by 5 bases and J by 4 bases, leaving 14 bases between them. CDR3 amino acids: CSVLLPGLYGYTF. The CDR3 region has the DNA TGCAGCGTTCTACTCCCGGGGCTCTATGGCTACACCTTC.

V gene TRBV20-1 combines with J gene TRBJ1-1, with a tentative D call TRBD1 (5 bases). Germline assignment: CDR1 DFQATT and CDR2 SNEGSKA (reference sequence). V gave up 0 bases and J gave up 4 bases, with 12 bases separating them. The CDR3 has 14 amino acids. The CDR3 nucleotides read TGCAGTGCTAGAGATTTGGAGGGGTTCACTGAAGCTTTCTTT. Translation: CSARDLEGFTEAFF.